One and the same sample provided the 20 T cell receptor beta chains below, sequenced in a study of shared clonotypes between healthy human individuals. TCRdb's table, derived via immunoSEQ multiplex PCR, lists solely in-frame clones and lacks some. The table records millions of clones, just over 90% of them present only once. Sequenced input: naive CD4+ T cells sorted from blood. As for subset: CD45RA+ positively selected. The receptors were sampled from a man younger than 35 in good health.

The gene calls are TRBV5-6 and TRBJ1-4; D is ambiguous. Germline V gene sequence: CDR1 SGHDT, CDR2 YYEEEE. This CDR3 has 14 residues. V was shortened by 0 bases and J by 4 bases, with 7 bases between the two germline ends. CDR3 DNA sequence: TGTGCCAGCAGCTTGGTGGATTTTAATGAAAAACTGTTTTTT. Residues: CASSLVDFNEKLFF. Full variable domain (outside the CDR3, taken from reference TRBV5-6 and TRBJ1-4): DAGVTQSPTHLIKTRGQQVTLRCSPKSGHDTVSWYQQALGQGPQFIFQYYEEEERQRGNFPDRFSGHQFPNYSSELNVNALLLGDSALYLCASSLVDFNEKLFFGSGTQLSVL.

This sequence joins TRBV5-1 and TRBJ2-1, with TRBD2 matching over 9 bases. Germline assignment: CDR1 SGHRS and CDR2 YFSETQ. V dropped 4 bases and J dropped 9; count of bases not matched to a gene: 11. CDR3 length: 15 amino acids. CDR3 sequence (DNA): TGCGCCAGCAGCCCCGGATTAGCGGGAGTCAGTGAGCAGTTCTTC. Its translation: CASSPGLAGVSEQFF.

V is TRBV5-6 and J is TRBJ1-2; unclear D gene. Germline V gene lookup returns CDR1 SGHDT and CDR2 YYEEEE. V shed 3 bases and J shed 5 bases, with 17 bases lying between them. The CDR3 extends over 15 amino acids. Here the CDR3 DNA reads TGTGCCAGCAGCTCCTCCAGCGCACTTGTATATGGCTACACCTTC. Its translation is CASSSSSALVYGYTF.

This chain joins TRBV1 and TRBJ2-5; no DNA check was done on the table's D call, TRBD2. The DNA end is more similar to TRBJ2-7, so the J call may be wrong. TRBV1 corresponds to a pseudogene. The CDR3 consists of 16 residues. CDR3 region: CTSSPTQCKSSYEQYF. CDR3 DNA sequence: TGCACCAGCAGCCCAACCCAATGCAAGAGCTCCTACGAGCAGTACTTC.

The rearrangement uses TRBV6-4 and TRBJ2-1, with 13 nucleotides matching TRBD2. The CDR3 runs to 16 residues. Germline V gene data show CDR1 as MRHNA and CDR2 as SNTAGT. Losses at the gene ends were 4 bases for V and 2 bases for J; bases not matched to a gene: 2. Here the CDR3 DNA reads TGTGCCAGCAGTGGGACTAGCGGGGGCACCTACAATGAGCAGTTCTTC. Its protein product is CASSGTSGGTYNEQFF.

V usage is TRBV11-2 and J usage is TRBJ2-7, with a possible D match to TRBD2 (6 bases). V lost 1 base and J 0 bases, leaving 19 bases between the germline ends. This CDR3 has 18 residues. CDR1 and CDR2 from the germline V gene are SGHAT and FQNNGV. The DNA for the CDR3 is TGTGCCAGCAGCTTAGGGTCCCTATTAGCGGTCCCCTCCTACGAGCAGTACTTC. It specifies CASSLGSLLAVPSYEQYF.

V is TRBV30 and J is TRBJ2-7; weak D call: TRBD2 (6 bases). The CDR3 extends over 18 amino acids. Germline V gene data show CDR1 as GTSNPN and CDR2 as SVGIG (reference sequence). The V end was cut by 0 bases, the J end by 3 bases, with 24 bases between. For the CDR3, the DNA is TGTGCCTGGAGTGTCTTTCGGGGGATAATGCCAAATCGCTACGAGCAGTACTTC. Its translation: CAWSVFRGIMPNRYEQYF. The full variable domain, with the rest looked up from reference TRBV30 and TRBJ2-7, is SQTIHQWPATLVQPVGSPLSLECTVEGTSNPNLYWYRQAAGRGLQLLFYSVGIGQISSEVPQNLSASRPQDRQFILSSKKLLLSDSGFYLCAWSVFRGIMPNRYEQYFGPGTRLTVT.

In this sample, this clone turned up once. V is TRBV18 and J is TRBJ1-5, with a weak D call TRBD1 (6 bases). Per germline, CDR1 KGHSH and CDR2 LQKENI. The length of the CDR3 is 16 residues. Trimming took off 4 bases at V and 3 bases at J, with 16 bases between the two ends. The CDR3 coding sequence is TGTGCCAGCTCACACAGGGATAGTCCCTTCAATCAGCCCCAGCATTTT. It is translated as CASSHRDSPFNQPQHF.

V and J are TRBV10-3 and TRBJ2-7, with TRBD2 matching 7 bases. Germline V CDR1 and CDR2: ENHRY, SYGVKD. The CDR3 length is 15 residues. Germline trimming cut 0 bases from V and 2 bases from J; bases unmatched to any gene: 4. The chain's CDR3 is CAISESTSAAYEQYF. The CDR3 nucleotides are TGTGCCATCAGTGAGTCAACTAGCGCCGCCTACGAGCAGTACTTC.

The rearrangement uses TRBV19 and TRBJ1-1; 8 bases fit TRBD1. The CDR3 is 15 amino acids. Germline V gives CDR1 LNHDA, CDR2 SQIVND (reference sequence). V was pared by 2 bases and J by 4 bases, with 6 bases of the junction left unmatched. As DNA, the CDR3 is TGTGCCAGTAGTATACAGGGGGCGCTAGGCACTGAAGCTTTCTTT. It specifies CASSIQGALGTEAFF.

Here the CDR3 reads CASSQQGSNSPLHF. The CDR3 coding sequence is TGCGCCAGCAGCCAACAGGGGTCTAATTCACCCCTCCACTTT. J is TRBJ1-6 and V is TRBV5-1; TRBD1 matches at 7 bases. The germline V gene has CDR1 SGHRS and CDR2 YFSETQ. J gave up 6 bases and V 4 bases, and 4 bases lay outside the gene matches. CDR3 length equals 14 residues.

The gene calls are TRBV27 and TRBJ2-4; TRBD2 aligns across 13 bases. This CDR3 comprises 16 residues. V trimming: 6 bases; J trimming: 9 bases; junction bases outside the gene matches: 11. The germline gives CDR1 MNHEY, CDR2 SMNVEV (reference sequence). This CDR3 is CASRSGLAGVDVIQYF. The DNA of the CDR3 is TGTGCCAGCAGGTCCGGACTAGCGGGAGTGGATGTCATTCAGTACTTC.

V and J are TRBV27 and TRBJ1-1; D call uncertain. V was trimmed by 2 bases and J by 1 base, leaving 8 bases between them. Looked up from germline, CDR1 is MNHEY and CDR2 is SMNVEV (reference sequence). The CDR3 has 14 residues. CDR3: CASSLRLQNTEAFF. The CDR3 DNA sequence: TGTGCCAGCAGTTTACGGCTCCAGAACACTGAAGCTTTCTTT.

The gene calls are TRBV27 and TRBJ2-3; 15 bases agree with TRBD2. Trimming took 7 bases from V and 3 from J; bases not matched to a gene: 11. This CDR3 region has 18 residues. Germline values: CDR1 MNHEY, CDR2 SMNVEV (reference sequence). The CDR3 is CASTPGTSGGTVTDTQYF. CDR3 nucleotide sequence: TGTGCCAGCACCCCCGGGACTAGCGGGGGGACGGTAACAGATACGCAGTATTTT.

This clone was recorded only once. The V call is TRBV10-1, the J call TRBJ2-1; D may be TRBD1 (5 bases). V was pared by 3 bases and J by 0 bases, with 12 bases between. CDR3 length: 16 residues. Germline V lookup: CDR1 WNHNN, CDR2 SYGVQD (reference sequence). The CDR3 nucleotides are TGCGCCAGCAGTGAATCAGGGTCGAGCTCCTACAATGAGCAGTTCTTC. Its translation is CASSESGSSSYNEQFF.

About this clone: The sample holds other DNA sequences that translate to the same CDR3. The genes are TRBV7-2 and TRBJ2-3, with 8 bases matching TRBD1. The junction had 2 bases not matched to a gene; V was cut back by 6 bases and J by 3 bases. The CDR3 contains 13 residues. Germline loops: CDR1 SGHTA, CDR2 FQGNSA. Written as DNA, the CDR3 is TGTGCCAGCAGACGGACAGGGACAGATACGCAGTATTTT. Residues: CASRRTGTDTQYF.

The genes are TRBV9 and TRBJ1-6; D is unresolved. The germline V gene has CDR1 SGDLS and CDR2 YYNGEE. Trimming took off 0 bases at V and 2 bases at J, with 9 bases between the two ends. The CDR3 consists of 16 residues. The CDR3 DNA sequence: TGTGCCAGCAGCGTAGACGAGACGGCCTATAATTCACCCCTCCACTTT. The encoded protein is CASSVDETAYNSPLHF.

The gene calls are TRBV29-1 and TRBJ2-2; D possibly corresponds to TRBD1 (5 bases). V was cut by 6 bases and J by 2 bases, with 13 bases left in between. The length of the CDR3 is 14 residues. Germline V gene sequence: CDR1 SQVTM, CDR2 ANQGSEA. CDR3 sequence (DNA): TGCAGCGTCCTGGGGCCGATAAACACCGGGGAGCTGTTTTTT. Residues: CSVLGPINTGELFF.

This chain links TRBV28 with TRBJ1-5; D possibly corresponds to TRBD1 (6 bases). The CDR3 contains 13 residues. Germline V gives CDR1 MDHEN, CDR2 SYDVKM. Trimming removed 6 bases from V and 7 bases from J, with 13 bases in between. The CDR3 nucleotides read TGTGCCAGCAGGGGGGCCCTGGTGCAGCCCCAGCATTTT. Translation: CASRGALVQPQHF.

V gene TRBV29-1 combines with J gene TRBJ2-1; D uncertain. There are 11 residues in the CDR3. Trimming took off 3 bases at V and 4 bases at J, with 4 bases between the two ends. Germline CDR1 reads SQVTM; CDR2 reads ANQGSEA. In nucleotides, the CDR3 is TGCAGCGTTGACAGTTACAATGAGCAGTTCTTC. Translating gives CSVDSYNEQFF.